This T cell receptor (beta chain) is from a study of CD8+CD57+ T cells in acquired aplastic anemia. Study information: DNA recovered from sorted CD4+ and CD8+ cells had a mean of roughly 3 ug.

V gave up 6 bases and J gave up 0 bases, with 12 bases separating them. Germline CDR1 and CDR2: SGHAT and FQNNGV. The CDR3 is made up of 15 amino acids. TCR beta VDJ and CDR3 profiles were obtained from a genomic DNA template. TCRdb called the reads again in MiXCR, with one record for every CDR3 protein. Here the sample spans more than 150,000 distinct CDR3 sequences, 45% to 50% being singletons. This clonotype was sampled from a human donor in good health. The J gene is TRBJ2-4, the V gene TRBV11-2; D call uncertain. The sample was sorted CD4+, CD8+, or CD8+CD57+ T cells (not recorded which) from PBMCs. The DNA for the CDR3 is TGTGCCAGCAGGCAGATTAGGCTAGCCAAAAACATTCAGTACTTC. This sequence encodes CASRQIRLAKNIQYF.